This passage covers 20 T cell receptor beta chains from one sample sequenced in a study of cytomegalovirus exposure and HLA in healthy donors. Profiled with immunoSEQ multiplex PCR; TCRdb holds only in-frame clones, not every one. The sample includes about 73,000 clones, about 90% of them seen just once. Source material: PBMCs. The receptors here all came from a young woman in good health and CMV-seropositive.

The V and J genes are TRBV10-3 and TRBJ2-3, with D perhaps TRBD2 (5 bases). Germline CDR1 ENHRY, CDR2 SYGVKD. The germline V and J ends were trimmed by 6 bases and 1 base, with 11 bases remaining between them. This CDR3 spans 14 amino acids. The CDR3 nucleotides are TGTGCCATCAGCCGCCGGGAAGGCACAGATACGCAGTATTTT. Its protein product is CAISRREGTDTQYF.

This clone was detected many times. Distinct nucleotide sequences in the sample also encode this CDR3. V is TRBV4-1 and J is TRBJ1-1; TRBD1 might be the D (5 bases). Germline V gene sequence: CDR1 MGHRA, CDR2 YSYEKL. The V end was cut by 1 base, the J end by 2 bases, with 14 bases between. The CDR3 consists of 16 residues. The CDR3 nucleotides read TGCGCCAGCAGCCAAGTTCTCCGTGGGGCAAACACTGAAGCTTTCTTT. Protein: CASSQVLRGANTEAFF.

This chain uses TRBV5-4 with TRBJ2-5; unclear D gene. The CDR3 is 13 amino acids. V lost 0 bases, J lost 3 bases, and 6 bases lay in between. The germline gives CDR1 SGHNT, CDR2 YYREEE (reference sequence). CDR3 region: CASSLAQEETQYF. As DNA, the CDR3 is TGTGCCAGCAGCTTGGCCCAGGAAGAGACCCAGTACTTC. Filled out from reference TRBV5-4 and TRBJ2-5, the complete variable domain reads ETGVTQSPTHLIKTRGQQVTLRCSSQSGHNTVSWYQQALGQGPQFIFQYYREEENGRGNFPPRFSGLQFPNYSSELNVNALELDDSALYLCASSLAQEETQYFGPGTRLLVL.

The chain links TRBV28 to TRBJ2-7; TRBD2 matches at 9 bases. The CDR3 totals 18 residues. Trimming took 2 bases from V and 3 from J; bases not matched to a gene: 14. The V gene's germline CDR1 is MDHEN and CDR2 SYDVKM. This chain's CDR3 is CASSLDHHSGSLDYEQYF. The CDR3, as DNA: TGTGCCAGCAGTTTAGACCACCATAGCGGGAGCCTTGACTACGAGCAGTACTTC.

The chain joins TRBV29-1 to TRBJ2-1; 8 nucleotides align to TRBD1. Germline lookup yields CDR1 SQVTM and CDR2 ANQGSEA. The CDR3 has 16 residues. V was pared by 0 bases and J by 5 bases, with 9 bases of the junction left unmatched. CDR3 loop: CSVEDLRDRSNNEQFF. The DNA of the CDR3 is TGCAGCGTTGAAGACCTCCGGGACAGGAGCAACAATGAGCAGTTCTTC.

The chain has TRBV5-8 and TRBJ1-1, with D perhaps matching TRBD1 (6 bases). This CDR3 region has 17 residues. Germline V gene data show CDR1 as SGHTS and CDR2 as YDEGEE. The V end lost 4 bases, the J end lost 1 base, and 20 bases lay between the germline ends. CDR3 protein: CASSTTGIGVKNTEAFF. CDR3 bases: TGTGCCAGCAGCACAACAGGGATCGGCGTTAAGAACACTGAAGCTTTCTTT.

CDR3 bases: TGCAGCGTTGACAAGGGACAGGGGTTCTCAGATACGCAGTATTTT. This sequence encodes CSVDKGQGFSDTQYF. The chain combines TRBV29-1 with TRBJ2-3; 10 bases are a match to TRBD1. CDR1 SQVTM and CDR2 ANQGSEA come from the germline V gene. The CDR3 has 15 amino acids. J was trimmed by 4 bases and V by 3 bases; bases with no gene match: 7.

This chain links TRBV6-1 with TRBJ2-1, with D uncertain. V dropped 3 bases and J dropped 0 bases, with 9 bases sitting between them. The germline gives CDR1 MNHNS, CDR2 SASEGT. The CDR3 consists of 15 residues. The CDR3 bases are TGTGCCAGCAGTGAGACGGAGAGCTCCTACAATGAGCAGTTCTTC. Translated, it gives CASSETESSYNEQFF.

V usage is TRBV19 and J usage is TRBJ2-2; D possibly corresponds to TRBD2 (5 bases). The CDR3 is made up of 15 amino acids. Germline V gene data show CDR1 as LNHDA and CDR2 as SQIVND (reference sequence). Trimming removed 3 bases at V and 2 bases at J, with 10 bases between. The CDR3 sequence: CASSIVGRNTGELFF. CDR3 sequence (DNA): TGTGCCAGTAGTATTGTTGGGAGAAACACCGGGGAGCTGTTTTTT.

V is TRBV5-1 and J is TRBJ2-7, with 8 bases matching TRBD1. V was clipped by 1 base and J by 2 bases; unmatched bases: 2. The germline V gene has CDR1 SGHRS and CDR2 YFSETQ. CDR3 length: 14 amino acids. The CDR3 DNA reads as TGCGCCAGCAGCTTGATCAGGGGGCCCTACGAGCAGTACTTC. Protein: CASSLIRGPYEQYF.

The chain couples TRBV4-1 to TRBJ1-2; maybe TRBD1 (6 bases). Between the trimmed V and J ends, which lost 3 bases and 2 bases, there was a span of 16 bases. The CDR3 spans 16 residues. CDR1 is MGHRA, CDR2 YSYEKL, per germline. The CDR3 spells CASSQTGGRINYGYTF. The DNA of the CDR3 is TGCGCCAGCAGCCAGACAGGCGGCCGAATCAACTATGGCTACACCTTC.

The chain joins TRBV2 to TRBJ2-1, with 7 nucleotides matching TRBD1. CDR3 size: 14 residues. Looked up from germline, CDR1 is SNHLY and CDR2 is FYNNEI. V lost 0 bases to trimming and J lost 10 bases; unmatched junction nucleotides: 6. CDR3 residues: CASSEALPTGEQFF. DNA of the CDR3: TGTGCCAGCAGTGAAGCGCTTCCGACAGGGGAGCAGTTCTTC.

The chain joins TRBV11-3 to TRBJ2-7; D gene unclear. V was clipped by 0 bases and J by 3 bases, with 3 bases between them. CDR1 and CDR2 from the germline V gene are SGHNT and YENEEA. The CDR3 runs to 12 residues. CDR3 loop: CASSLDGYEQYF. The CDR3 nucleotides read TGTGCCAGCAGCTTAGACGGCTACGAGCAGTACTTC.

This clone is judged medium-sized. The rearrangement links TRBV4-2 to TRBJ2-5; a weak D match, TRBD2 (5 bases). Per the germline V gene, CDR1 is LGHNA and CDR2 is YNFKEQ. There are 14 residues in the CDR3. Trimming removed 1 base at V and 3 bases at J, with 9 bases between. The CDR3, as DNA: TGTGCCAGCAGCCAAGGGCAGGAGGAAGAGACCCAGTACTTC. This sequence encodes CASSQGQEEETQYF.

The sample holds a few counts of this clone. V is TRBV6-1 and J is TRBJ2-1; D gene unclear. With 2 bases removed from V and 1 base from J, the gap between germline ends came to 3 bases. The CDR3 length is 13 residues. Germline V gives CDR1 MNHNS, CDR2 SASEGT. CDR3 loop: CASSESSYNEQFF. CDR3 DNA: TGTGCCAGCAGTGAATCGTCCTACAATGAGCAGTTCTTC.

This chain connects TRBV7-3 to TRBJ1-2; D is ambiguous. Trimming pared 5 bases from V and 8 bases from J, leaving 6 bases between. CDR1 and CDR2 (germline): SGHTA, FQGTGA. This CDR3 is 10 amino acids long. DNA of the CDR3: TGTGCCAGCAGCCCCCGGGGCTACACCTTC. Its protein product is CASSPRGYTF. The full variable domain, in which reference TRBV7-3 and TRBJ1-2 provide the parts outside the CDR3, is GAGVSQTPSNKVTEKGKYVELRCDPISGHTALYWYRQSLGQGPEFLIYFQGTGAADDSGLPNDRFFAVRPEGSVSTLKIQRTERGDSAVYLCASSPRGYTFGSGTRLTVV.

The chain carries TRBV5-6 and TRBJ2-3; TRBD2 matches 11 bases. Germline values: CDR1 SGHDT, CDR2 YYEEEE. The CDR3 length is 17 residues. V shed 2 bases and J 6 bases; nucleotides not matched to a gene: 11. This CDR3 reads CASSLIAGGPAGDTQYF. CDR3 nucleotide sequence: TGTGCCAGCAGCTTAATAGCGGGAGGGCCCGCGGGGGATACGCAGTATTTT.

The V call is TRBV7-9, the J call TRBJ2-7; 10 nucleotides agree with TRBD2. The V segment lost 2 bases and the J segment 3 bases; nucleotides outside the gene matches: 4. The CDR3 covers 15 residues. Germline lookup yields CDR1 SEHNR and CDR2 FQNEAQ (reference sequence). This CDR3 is CASSLSGRAGYEQYF. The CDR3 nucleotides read TGTGCCAGCAGCTTAAGCGGGAGGGCCGGCTACGAGCAGTACTTC.

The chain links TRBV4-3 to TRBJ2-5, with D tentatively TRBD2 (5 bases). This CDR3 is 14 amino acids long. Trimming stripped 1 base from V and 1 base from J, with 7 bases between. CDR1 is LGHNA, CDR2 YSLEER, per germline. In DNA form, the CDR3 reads TGCGCCAGCAGCCAAGTCGCGGGCCAAGAGACCCAGTACTTC. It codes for CASSQVAGQETQYF.

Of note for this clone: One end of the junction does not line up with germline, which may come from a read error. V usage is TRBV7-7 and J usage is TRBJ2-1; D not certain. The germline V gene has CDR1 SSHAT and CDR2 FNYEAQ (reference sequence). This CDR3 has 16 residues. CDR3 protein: CASSSEILMPYNEQFF. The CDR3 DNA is TGTGCTAGCAGCTCCGAGATCTTAATGCCCTACAATGAGCAGTTCTTC.